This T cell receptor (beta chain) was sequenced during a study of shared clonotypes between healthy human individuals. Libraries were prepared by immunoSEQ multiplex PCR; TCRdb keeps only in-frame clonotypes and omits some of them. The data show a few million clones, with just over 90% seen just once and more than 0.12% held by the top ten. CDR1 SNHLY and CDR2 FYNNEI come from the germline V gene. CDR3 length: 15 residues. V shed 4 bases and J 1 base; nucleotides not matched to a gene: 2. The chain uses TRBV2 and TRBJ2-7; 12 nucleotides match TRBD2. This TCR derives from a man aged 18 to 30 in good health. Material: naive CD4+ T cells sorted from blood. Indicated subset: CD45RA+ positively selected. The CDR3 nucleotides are TGTGCCAGCAGTGGCACTAGCGGGAGGTCCTACGAGCAGTACTTC. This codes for CASSGTSGRSYEQYF.